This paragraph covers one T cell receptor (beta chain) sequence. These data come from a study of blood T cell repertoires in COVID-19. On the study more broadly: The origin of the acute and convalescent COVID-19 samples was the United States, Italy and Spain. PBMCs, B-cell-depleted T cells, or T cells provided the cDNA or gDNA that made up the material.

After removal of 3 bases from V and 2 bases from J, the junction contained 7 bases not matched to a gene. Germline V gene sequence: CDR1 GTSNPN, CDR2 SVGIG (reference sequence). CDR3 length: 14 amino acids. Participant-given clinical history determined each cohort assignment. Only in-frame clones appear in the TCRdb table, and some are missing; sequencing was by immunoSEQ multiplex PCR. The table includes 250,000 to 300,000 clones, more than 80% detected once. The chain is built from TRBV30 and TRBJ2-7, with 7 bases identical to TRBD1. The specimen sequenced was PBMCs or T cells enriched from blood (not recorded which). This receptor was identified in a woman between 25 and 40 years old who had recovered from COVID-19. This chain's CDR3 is CAWRRGTGAYEQYF. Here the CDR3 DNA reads TGTGCCTGGAGACGGGGTACAGGGGCCTACGAGCAGTACTTC.